This TCR beta chain was sequenced for a study of control samples from healthy donors and cancer patients. CDR3 length: 18 residues. In germline, CDR1 is SGHDN, CDR2 FVKESK. V shed 0 bases and J shed 0 bases, with 15 bases lying between them. Measured with immunoSEQ multiplex PCR; TCRdb has only the in-frame clones, and not every one. The sample consists of 97,000 or so clones, about 90% of them appearing once. V gene TRBV14 combines with J gene TRBJ1-3, with D possibly TRBD1 on 5 matching bases. The sample taken for sequencing was blood. The sequence came from a woman aged 18-35 years in good health. The CDR3 region is CASSQDGWEGASGNTIYF. Written as DNA, the CDR3 is TGTGCCAGCAGCCAAGATGGTTGGGAAGGGGCCTCTGGAAACACCATATATTTT.